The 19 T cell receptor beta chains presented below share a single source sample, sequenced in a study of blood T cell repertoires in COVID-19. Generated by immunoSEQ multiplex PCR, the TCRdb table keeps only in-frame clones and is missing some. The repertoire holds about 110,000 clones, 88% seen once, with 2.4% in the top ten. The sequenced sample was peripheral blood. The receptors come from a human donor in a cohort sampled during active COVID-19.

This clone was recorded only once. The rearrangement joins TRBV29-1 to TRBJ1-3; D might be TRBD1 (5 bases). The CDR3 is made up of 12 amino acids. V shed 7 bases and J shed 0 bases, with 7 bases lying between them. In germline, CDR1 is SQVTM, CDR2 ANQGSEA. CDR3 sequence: CSGTGSGNTIYF. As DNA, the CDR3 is TGCAGCGGTACAGGCTCTGGAAACACCATATATTTT.

The CDR3 sequence is CASSLVGQGAPGQPQHF. Here the CDR3 DNA reads TGTGCCAGCAGCTTGGTAGGACAGGGGGCGCCGGGTCAGCCCCAGCATTTT. V usage is TRBV5-5 and J usage is TRBJ1-5, with 11 bases fitting TRBD1. The V gene end was trimmed by 0 bases and the J gene end by 6 bases; junction bases not matched to a gene: 8. The CDR3 loop spans 17 amino acids. In germline, CDR1 is SGHKS, CDR2 YYEKEE (reference sequence).

CDR3 amino acids: CATSATGQGPEAFF. The DNA for the CDR3 is TGTGCCACCAGTGCCACAGGACAGGGCCCTGAAGCTTTCTTT. The genes are TRBV24-1 and TRBJ1-1; 8 nucleotides agree with TRBD1. The ends lost 5 bases at V and 6 bases at J; junction bases unmatched: 7. Germline values: CDR1 KGHDR, CDR2 SFDVKD. This CDR3 spans 14 amino acids.

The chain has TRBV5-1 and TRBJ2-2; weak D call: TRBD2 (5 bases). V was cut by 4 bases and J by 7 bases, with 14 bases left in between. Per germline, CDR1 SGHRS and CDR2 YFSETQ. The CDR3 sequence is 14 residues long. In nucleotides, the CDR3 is TGCGCCAGCAGCCTACATGCGGAGGTCGGGGAGCTGTTTTTT. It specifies CASSLHAEVGELFF.

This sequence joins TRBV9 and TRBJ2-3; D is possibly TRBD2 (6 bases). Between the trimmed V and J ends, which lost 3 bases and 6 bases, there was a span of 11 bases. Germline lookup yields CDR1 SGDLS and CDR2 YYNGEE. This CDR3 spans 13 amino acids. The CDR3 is CASSDQGLDTQYF. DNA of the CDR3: TGTGCCAGCAGCGATCAGGGACTCGATACGCAGTATTTT. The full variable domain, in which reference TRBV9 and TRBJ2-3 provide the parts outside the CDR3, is DSGVTQTPKHLITATGQRVTLRCSPRSGDLSVYWYQQSLDQGLQFLIQYYNGEERAKGNILERFSAQQFPDLHSELNLSSLELGDSALYFCASSDQGLDTQYFGPGTRLTVL.

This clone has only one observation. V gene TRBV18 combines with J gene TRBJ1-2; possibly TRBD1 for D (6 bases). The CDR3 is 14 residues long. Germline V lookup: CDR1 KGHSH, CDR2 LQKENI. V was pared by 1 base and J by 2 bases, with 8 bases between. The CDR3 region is CASSPQGVNYGYTF. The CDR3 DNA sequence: TGTGCCAGCTCACCACAGGGGGTGAACTATGGCTACACCTTC.

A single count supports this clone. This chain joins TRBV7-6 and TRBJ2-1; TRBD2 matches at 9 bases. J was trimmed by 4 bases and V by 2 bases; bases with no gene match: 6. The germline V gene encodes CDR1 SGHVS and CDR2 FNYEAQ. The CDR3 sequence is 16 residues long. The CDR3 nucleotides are TGTGCCAGCAGCTTATCAGGCGGGGGGGCTTACAATGAGCAGTTCTTC. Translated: CASSLSGGGAYNEQFF.

The CDR3 loop reads CASSPQGMLAGGPSYNEQFF. The CDR3 DNA reads TGTGCCAGCAGTCCCCAGGGGATGCTAGCGGGGGGGCCCTCCTACAATGAGCAGTTCTTC. V usage is TRBV27 and J usage is TRBJ2-1; the match to TRBD2 covers 12 bases. The CDR3 length is 20 residues. The J segment lost 0 bases and the V segment lost 5 bases, leaving 14 bases of the junction unmatched. Germline V gene data show CDR1 as MNHEY and CDR2 as SMNVEV (reference sequence).

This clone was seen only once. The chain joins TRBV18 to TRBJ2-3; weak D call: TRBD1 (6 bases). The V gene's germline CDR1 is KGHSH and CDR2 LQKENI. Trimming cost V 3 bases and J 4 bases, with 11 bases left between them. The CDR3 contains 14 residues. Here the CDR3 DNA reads TGTGCCAGCTCACCCTTACAGGGAGCAGATACGCAGTATTTT. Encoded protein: CASSPLQGADTQYF.

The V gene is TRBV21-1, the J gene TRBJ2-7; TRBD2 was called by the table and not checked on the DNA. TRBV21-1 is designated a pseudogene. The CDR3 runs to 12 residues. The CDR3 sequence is CARREAVNEQYF. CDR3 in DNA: TGTGCCAGAAGGGAGGCAGTAAACGAGCAGTACTTC.

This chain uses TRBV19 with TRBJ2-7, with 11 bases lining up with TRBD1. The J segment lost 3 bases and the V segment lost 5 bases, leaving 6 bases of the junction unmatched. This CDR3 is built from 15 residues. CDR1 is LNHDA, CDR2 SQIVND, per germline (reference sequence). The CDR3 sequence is CASSPRTGGGYEQYF. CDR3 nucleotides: TGTGCCAGTAGTCCTCGGACAGGGGGCGGCTACGAGCAGTACTTC.

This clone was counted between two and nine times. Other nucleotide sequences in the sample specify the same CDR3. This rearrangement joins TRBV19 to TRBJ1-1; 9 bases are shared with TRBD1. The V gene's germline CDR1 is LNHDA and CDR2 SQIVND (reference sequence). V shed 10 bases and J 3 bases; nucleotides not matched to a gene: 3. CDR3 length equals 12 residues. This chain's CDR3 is CATDRGDTEAFF. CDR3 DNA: TGTGCCACCGACAGGGGGGACACTGAAGCTTTCTTT.

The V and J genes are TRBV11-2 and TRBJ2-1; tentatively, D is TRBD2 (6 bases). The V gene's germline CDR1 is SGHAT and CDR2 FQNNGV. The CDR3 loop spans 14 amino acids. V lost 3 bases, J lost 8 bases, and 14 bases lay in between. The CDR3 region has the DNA TGTGCCAGCAGCTTTCCTACAGGCGGGGATGAGCAGTTCTTC. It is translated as CASSFPTGGDEQFF.

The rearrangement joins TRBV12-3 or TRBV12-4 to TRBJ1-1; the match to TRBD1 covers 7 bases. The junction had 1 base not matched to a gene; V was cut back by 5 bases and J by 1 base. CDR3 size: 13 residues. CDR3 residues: CASSRTGNTEAFF. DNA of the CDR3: TGTGCCAGCAGTCGGACAGGGAACACTGAAGCTTTCTTT.

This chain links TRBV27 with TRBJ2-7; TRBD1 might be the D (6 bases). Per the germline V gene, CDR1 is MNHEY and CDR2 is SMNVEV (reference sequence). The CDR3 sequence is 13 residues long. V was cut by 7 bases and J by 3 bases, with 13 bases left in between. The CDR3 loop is CASKGVGGYEQYF. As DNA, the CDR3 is TGTGCCAGCAAAGGAGTAGGGGGCTACGAGCAGTACTTC.

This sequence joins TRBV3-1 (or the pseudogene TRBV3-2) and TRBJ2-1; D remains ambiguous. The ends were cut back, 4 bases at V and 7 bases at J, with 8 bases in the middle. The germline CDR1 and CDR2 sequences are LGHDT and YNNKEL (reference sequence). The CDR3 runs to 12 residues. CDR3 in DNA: TGTGCCAGCAGCCGCGGCATGAATGAGCAGTTCTTC. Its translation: CASSRGMNEQFF.

DNA for the CDR3: TGCGCCAGCAGCCCATCCAGGGGTACGGACACTGAAGCTTTCTTT. Translated, it gives CASSPSRGTDTEAFF. The chain couples TRBV4-1 to TRBJ1-1; possible D gene TRBD1, 6 bases. The CDR3 runs to 15 residues. CDR1 and CDR2 (germline): MGHRA, YSYEKL. The ends were cut back, 4 bases at V and 3 bases at J, with 15 bases in the middle.

The CDR3 DNA sequence: TGTGCCAGCAGCCTTCGGGACGGACTAAATGAAAAACTGTTTTTT. Its translation: CASSLRDGLNEKLFF. The chain has TRBV11-2 and TRBJ1-4, with D perhaps matching TRBD1 (5 bases). The V gene's germline CDR1 is SGHAT and CDR2 FQNNGV. This CDR3 region has 15 residues. Trimming pared 5 bases from V and 5 bases from J, leaving 15 bases between.

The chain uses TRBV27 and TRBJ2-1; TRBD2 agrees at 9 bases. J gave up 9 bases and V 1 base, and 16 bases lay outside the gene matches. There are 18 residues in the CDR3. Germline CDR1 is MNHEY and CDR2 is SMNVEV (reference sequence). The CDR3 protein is CASSLYSVGGRADGEQFF. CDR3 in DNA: TGTGCCAGCAGTTTATACTCCGTAGGCGGGAGGGCCGATGGTGAGCAGTTCTTC.